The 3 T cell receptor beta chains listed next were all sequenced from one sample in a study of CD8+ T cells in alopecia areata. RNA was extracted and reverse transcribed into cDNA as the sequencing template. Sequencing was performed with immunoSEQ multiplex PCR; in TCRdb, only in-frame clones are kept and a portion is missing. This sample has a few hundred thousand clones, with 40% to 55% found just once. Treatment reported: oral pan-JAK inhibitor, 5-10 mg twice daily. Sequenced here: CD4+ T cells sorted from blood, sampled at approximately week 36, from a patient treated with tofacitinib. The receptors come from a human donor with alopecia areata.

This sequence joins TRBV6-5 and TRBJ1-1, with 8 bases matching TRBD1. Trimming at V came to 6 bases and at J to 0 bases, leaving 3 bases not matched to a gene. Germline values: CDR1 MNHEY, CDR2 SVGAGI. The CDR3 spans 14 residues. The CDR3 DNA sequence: TGTGCCAGCAGCCAGGACAGGGTGAACACTGAAGCTTTCTTT. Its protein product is CASSQDRVNTEAFF.

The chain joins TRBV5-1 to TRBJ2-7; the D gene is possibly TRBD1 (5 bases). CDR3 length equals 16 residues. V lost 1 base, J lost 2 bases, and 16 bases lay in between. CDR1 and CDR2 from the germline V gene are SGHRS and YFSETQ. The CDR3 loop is CASSLTSAGIPYEQYF. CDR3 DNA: TGCGCCAGCAGCTTGACATCGGCAGGGATTCCCTACGAGCAGTACTTC. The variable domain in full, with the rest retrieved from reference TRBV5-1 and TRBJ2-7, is KAGVTQTPRYLIKTRGQQVTLSCSPISGHRSVSWYQQTPGQGLQFLFEYFSETQRNKGNFPGRFSGRQFSNSRSEMNVSTLELGDSALYLCASSLTSAGIPYEQYFGPGTRLTVT.

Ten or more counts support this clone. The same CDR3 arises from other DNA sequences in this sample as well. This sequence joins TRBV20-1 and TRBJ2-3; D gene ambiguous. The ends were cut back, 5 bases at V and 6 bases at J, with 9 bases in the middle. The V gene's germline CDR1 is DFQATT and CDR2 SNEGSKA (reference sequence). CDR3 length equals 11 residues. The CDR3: CSARARDTQYF. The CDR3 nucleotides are TGCAGTGCTCGCGCACGGGATACGCAGTATTTT.